Below, 30 T cell receptor beta chains from the same sample are listed, as sequenced in a study of OX40 agonist ivuxolimab in advanced cancers. The method was immunoSEQ multiplex PCR; TCRdb's version includes in-frame clones alone and lacks a portion of them. The data contain about 67,000 clones, 85% of them singletons. The sequencing here drew on CD4+ or CD8+ T cells sorted from blood, taken in a trial of the OX40 agonist ivuxolimab. These receptors were collected from an adult with an advanced solid tumor such as melanoma, head and neck, liver or kidney cancer.

This clone was picked up a small number of times. The chain joins TRBV15 to TRBJ2-1; either TRBD1 or TRBD2 may supply D (6 bases each). The CDR3 spans 15 residues. Germline assignment: CDR1 LNHNV and CDR2 YYDKDF (reference sequence). V lost 5 bases and J lost 7, with 18 bases in between. CDR3 sequence: CATSSRGSGHNEQFF. In nucleotides, the CDR3 is TGTGCCACCAGCTCCAGGGGTAGCGGTCATAATGAGCAGTTCTTC. Complete variable domain (other parts from reference TRBV15 and TRBJ2-1): DAMVIQNPRYQVTQFGKPVTLSCSQTLNHNVMYWYQQKSSQAPKLLFHYYDKDFNNEADTPDNFQSRRPNTSFCFLDIRSPGLGDTAMYLCATSSRGSGHNEQFFGPGTRLTVL.

The rearrangement links TRBV7-9 to TRBJ1-4; 8 bases line up with TRBD1. Germline CDR1 reads SEHNR; CDR2 reads FQNEAQ (reference sequence). V lost 5 bases, J lost 8 bases, and 7 bases stayed unmatched. The CDR3 sequence is 14 residues long. The DNA of the CDR3 is TGTGCCAGCAGCCTCGACAGGGGTGGAGAAAAACTGTTTTTT. Its translation: CASSLDRGGEKLFF.

The V call is TRBV5-4, the J call TRBJ2-5; tentatively, D is TRBD1 (9 bases). Near its end, the DNA agrees better with TRBJ2-7, so the J call may be wrong. CDR3 length equals 16 residues. Germline V gene data show CDR1 as SGHNT and CDR2 as YYREEE (reference sequence). The CDR3 is CASSPGGTGNTYEQYF. CDR3 DNA sequence: TGTGCCAGCAGCCCGGGGGGGACAGGGAATACCTACGAGCAGTACTTC.

This clone turned up a few times. The chain carries TRBV7-9 and TRBJ1-1; no reliable D call. The V end was cut by 3 bases, the J end by 0 bases, with 8 bases between. Germline loops: CDR1 SEHNR, CDR2 FQNEAQ (reference sequence). The CDR3 is 14 amino acids. In DNA, the CDR3 is TGTGCCAGCAGCTTTGCCGGACTGAACACTGAAGCTTTCTTT. Translation: CASSFAGLNTEAFF.

This sequence joins TRBV5-6 and TRBJ2-7; no clear D. The CDR3 totals 14 residues. Germline values: CDR1 SGHDT, CDR2 YYEEEE. V gave up 4 bases and J gave up 5 bases, with 16 bases separating them. The DNA of the CDR3 is TGTGCCAGCAGCCAAAACCTGGAAGAGGACGAGCAGTACTTC. Translating it yields CASSQNLEEDEQYF.

This sequence joins TRBV7-2 and TRBJ2-1; D is ambiguous. This CDR3 has 13 amino acids. CDR1 and CDR2 (germline): SGHTA, FQGNSA. Between the trimmed V and J ends, which lost 0 bases and 5 bases, there was a span of 5 bases. CDR3 DNA sequence: TGTGCCAGCAGCTTAGCAGCGAACAATGAGCAGTTCTTC. Translated, it gives CASSLAANNEQFF.

The chain is built from TRBV5-1 and TRBJ1-3, with D unclear. The CDR3 consists of 12 residues. CDR1 and CDR2 from the germline V gene are SGHRS and YFSETQ. Trimming took 4 bases from V and 8 from J, leaving 10 bases between them. CDR3 in DNA: TGCGCCAGCAGCCCCTTGGGCGACACCATATATTTT. It specifies CASSPLGDTIYF.

In its sample, this clone was seen once. The rearrangement links TRBV2 to TRBJ1-6; D remains unclear. V lost 11 bases, J lost 1 base, and 15 bases lay in between. The CDR3 has 15 amino acids. Germline CDR1 SNHLY, CDR2 FYNNEI. Here the CDR3 DNA reads TGTGCCCGCGGGGTGGGCGGGTCCTATAATTCACCCCTCCACTTT. Translating gives CARGVGGSYNSPLHF.

The chain uses TRBV7-2 and TRBJ2-7, with D uncertain. The germline V and J ends were trimmed by 1 base and 5 bases, with 6 bases remaining between them. From germline, CDR1 is SGHTA and CDR2 FQGNSA. This CDR3 contains 12 residues. The CDR3 nucleotides read TGTGCCAGCAGCTTAGATCGGGACGAGCAGTACTTC. The encoded protein is CASSLDRDEQYF. The whole variable domain, filled in from reference TRBV7-2 and TRBJ2-7, reads GAGVSQSPSNKVTEKGKDVELRCDPISGHTALYWYRQSLGQGLEFLIYFQGNSAPDKSGLPSDRFSAERTGGSVSTLTIQRTQQEDSAVYLCASSLDRDEQYFGPGTRLTVT.

V is TRBV30 and J is TRBJ1-2; a possible D gene is TRBD1 (5 bases). CDR1 GTSNPN and CDR2 SVGIG come from the germline V gene (reference sequence). V gave up 4 bases and J gave up 2 bases, with 14 bases separating them. The CDR3 is 14 amino acids. The CDR3 region is CAWNYAGRNYGYTF. As DNA, the CDR3 is TGTGCCTGGAACTACGCAGGGAGGAACTATGGCTACACCTTC. The full variable domain, with the rest looked up from reference TRBV30 and TRBJ1-2, is SQTIHQWPATLVQPVGSPLSLECTVEGTSNPNLYWYRQAAGRGLQLLFYSVGIGQISSEVPQNLSASRPQDRQFILSSKKLLLSDSGFYLCAWNYAGRNYGYTFGSGTRLTVV.

This clone was counted a single time. CDR3 region: CASSLNVDTLNYGYTF. CDR3 nucleotides: TGCGCCAGCAGCTTGAATGTGGATACCTTAAACTATGGCTACACCTTC. This chain links TRBV5-1 with TRBJ1-2; D ambiguous. The CDR3 totals 16 residues. Germline V gene lookup returns CDR1 SGHRS and CDR2 YFSETQ. The ends were cut back, 1 base at V and 2 bases at J, with 15 bases in the middle.

V and J are TRBV2 and TRBJ1-2; no clear D. The germline V gene has CDR1 SNHLY and CDR2 FYNNEI. There are 15 residues in the CDR3. The germline V and J ends were trimmed by 4 bases and 1 base, with 13 bases remaining between them. The CDR3 protein is CASSGGQAFNYGYTF. CDR3 DNA: TGTGCCAGCAGTGGAGGGCAGGCCTTTAACTATGGCTACACCTTC.

The chain combines TRBV18 with TRBJ1-4, with D possibly matching TRBD1 (5 bases). V was trimmed by 0 bases and J by 8 bases, leaving 13 bases between them. Germline values: CDR1 KGHSH, CDR2 LQKENI. This CDR3 is built from 15 residues. CDR3 coding DNA: TGTGCCAGCTCACCACCGGGACTTAGACGGGAAAAACTGTTTTTT. Protein: CASSPPGLRREKLFF.

This chain joins TRBV11-3 and TRBJ2-5; perhaps TRBD1 as D (6 bases). Judging by the DNA end, TRBJ2-7 fits better; the J call may be wrong. CDR1 is SGHNT, CDR2 YENEEA, per germline. This CDR3 has 14 amino acids. CDR3 protein: CASSEGGHDSEQYF. The CDR3 DNA is TGTGCCAGCTCCGAAGGGGGACACGACTCCGAGCAGTACTTC.

The CDR3 DNA reads as TGTGCCAGCAGCCAAGAGTTCCTGAGCTCTGGAAACACCATATATTTT. This translates into CASSQEFLSSGNTIYF. J is TRBJ1-3 and V is TRBV4-2, with D unresolved. Deletions cut 0 bases from V and 0 bases from J, with 9 bases between. CDR1 LGHNA and CDR2 YNFKEQ come from the germline V gene. This CDR3 is 16 amino acids long.

The chain couples TRBV6-5 to TRBJ1-1; D gene unclear. Per the germline V gene, CDR1 is MNHEY and CDR2 is SVGAGI. The ends were cut back, 6 bases at V and 8 bases at J, with 10 bases in the middle. This CDR3 contains 11 residues. The CDR3 region has the DNA TGTGCCAGCAGGTATGCACAGGAAGCTTTCTTT. It translates to CASRYAQEAFF.

V is TRBV30 and J is TRBJ1-1; possible D gene TRBD1, 6 bases. Germline CDR1 and CDR2: GTSNPN and SVGIG (reference sequence). This CDR3 region has 13 residues. CDR3 coding DNA: TGTGCGAGGCGCCAGGGGCATTACACTGAAGCTTTCTTT. This gives the protein CARRQGHYTEAFF. Full variable domain (outside the CDR3, taken from reference TRBV30 and TRBJ1-1): SQTIHQWPATLVQPVGSPLSLECTVEGTSNPNLYWYRQAAGRGLQLLFYSVGIGQISSEVPQNLSASRPQDRQFILSSKKLLLSDSGFYLCARRQGHYTEAFFGQGTRLTVV.

V is TRBV7-9 and J is TRBJ2-1; 12 bases map to TRBD2. This CDR3 contains 15 residues. The germline V gene encodes CDR1 SEHNR and CDR2 FQNEAQ (reference sequence). V shed 7 bases and J 8 bases; nucleotides not matched to a gene: 9. The DNA of the CDR3 is TGTGCCAGCACCCCGGCTAGCGGGGGGGCCTATGAGCAGTTCTTC. Protein: CASTPASGGAYEQFF.

This clone occurred once. The gene calls are TRBV28 and TRBJ2-1, with 8 nucleotides matching TRBD2. V lost 7 bases to trimming and J lost 10 bases; unmatched junction nucleotides: 21. The CDR3 runs 17 residues. CDR1 is MDHEN, CDR2 SYDVKM, per germline. This chain's CDR3 is CASTLGVAGTLIGEQFF. CDR3 in DNA: TGTGCCAGCACTCTCGGGGTAGCGGGGACCCTGATTGGGGAGCAGTTCTTC.

The chain employs TRBV11-2 and TRBJ1-6, with D maybe TRBD1 (5 bases). The V end was cut by 5 bases, the J end by 8 bases, with 10 bases between. CDR1 and CDR2 from the germline V gene are SGHAT and FQNNGV. This CDR3 comprises 13 residues. In DNA form, the CDR3 reads TGTGCCAGCAGCCCAGGGTCTCATTCACCCCTCCACTTT. It yields the protein CASSPGSHSPLHF.

The chain combines TRBV7-2 with TRBJ1-6; D gene ambiguous. There are 13 residues in the CDR3. The germline CDR1 and CDR2 sequences are SGHTA and FQGNSA. Trimming shortened V by 2 bases and J by 6 bases, and 5 bases separated the two germline ends. The CDR3 is CASSLQANSPLHF. CDR3 DNA sequence: TGTGCCAGCAGCTTACAGGCTAATTCACCCCTCCACTTT.

This clone was recorded once. The V and J genes are TRBV9 and TRBJ2-1; D is possibly TRBD1 or TRBD2 (5 bases each). This CDR3 spans 14 amino acids. Germline-derived CDR1 and CDR2 are SGDLS and YYNGEE. With 0 bases removed from V and 7 bases from J, the gap between germline ends came to 11 bases. CDR3 in DNA: TGTGCCAGCAGCGTAGCTACCTGGGGGAATGAGCAGTTCTTC. Protein sequence: CASSVATWGNEQFF.

The chain's CDR3 is CASSVGIGTDTQYF. The CDR3 bases are TGTGCCAGCAGTGTCGGGATTGGTACAGATACGCAGTATTTT. The chain couples TRBV6-4 to TRBJ2-3, with TRBD2 as a possible D gene (5 bases). The CDR3 runs to 14 residues. V shed 4 bases and J shed 3 bases, with 11 bases lying between them. Germline V CDR1 and CDR2: MRHNA, SNTAGT.

This chain uses TRBV6-5 with TRBJ1-2, with unresolved D. V lost 6 bases, J lost 7 bases, and 15 bases lay in between. The CDR3 is made up of 13 amino acids. Germline V gene sequence: CDR1 MNHEY, CDR2 SVGAGI. CDR3 DNA: TGTGCCAGCAGCCCCCGGGGTCGCTTTGGCTACACCTTC. Its protein product is CASSPRGRFGYTF.

Regarding this clone: Other DNA sequences in the sample encode the same CDR3. This chain joins TRBV28 and TRBJ2-6; D might be TRBD1 (5 bases). Per the germline V gene, CDR1 is MDHEN and CDR2 is SYDVKM. Between the trimmed V and J ends, which lost 6 bases and 0 bases, there was a span of 9 bases. The CDR3 extends over 15 amino acids. The CDR3 reads CASSPDSSGANVLTF. As DNA, the CDR3 is TGTGCCAGCAGCCCTGACAGCTCTGGGGCCAACGTCCTGACTTTC.

The V and J genes are TRBV5-1 and TRBJ2-3; 10 bases match TRBD1. The CDR3 is 14 residues long. The ends lost 3 bases at V and 6 bases at J; junction bases unmatched: 4. CDR1 is SGHRS, CDR2 YFSETQ, per germline. The CDR3 bases are TGCGCCAGCAGCTCCGGGACAGGGGACGATACGCAGTATTTT. It is translated as CASSSGTGDDTQYF.

The chain has TRBV9 and TRBJ1-4; TRBD1 aligns across 7 bases. Germline V lookup: CDR1 SGDLS, CDR2 YYNGEE. Trimming removed 4 bases from V and 7 bases from J; junction bases left unmatched: 7. There are 14 residues in the CDR3. This CDR3 reads CASSSTGYREKLFF. DNA for the CDR3: TGTGCCAGCAGCTCGACAGGGTATCGTGAAAAACTGTTTTTT.

This clone occurred once. The rearrangement uses TRBV23-1 and TRBJ1-6, with a possible D match to TRBD1 (5 bases). TRBV23-1 is sorted into the ORF group, with uncertain function. This CDR3 contains 16 residues. Trimming stripped 2 bases from V and 5 bases from J, with 13 bases between. The CDR3 DNA sequence: TGCGCCAGCAGTCAACGTGTGGACACCAATAATTCACCCCTCCACTTT. Translation: CASSQRVDTNNSPLHF.

V gene TRBV6-1 combines with J gene TRBJ2-7, with D possibly being TRBD2 (5 bases). With 11 bases removed from V and 4 bases from J, the gap between germline ends came to 21 bases. Germline loops: CDR1 MNHNS, CDR2 SASEGT. The length of the CDR3 is 14 residues. In DNA, the CDR3 is TGTGCCTACCCCCCCCACCCTCTAGCTTACGAGCAGTACTTC. It codes for CAYPPHPLAYEQYF.

The CDR3 sequence is CASSGDSGRETQYF. CDR3 DNA sequence: TGCGCCAGCAGTGGTGACTCCGGGAGAGAGACCCAGTACTTC. The chain uses TRBV10-1 and TRBJ2-5; weak D call: TRBD2 (6 bases). Trimming took off 4 bases at V and 4 bases at J, with 13 bases between the two ends. CDR1 and CDR2 from the germline V gene are WNHNN and SYGVQD (reference sequence). The CDR3 runs 14 residues.